This entry lists 18 T cell receptor beta chains sequenced from one sample in a study of blood T cell repertoires in COVID-19. Measured with immunoSEQ multiplex PCR; TCRdb has only the in-frame clones, and not every one. The repertoire consists of 200,000 to 300,000 clones, with roughly 84% occurring once and the leading ten covering 1.5%. Sequenced sample: peripheral blood. The receptors derive from a woman in her 40s who had recovered from COVID-19.

This clone was found once. The V call is TRBV5-5, the J call TRBJ2-1; D is unclear. The CDR3 covers 16 residues. Trimming removed 4 bases from V and 0 bases from J, with 14 bases in between. Germline-derived CDR1 and CDR2 are SGHKS and YYEKEE (reference sequence). The CDR3: CASSPNPRGSYNEQFF. The DNA of the CDR3 is TGTGCCAGCAGCCCCAACCCGAGAGGCTCCTACAATGAGCAGTTCTTC.

This clone has just a few counts. V gene TRBV6-5 combines with J gene TRBJ2-7; possibly TRBD2 for D (7 bases). Trimming took 7 bases from V and 4 from J, leaving 17 bases between them. CDR3 size: 14 residues. Germline V lookup: CDR1 MNHEY, CDR2 SVGAGI. The CDR3 nucleotides are TGTGCCAGCACCCCGGGGGGCAGTCTTTACGAGCAGTACTTC. Its protein is CASTPGGSLYEQYF.

The chain recombines TRBV9 with TRBJ1-1; D perhaps matches TRBD1 (6 bases). V was pared by 1 base and J by 1 base, with 8 bases between. The CDR3 is made up of 14 amino acids. CDR1 is SGDLS, CDR2 YYNGEE, per germline. In DNA, the CDR3 is TGTGCCAGCAGCGTATCAGGGGCGAACACTGAAGCTTTCTTT. Protein: CASSVSGANTEAFF. Drawing the rest from reference TRBV9 and TRBJ1-1, the complete variable domain is DSGVTQTPKHLITATGQRVTLRCSPRSGDLSVYWYQQSLDQGLQFLIQYYNGEERAKGNILERFSAQQFPDLHSELNLSSLELGDSALYFCASSVSGANTEAFFGQGTRLTVV.

This chain links TRBV11-3 with TRBJ2-5, with 8 bases aligning to TRBD2. In germline, CDR1 is SGHNT, CDR2 YENEEA. V lost 1 base, J lost 5 bases, and 9 bases stayed unmatched. The CDR3 covers 16 residues. The CDR3 protein is CASSLAAGAVGETQYF. The CDR3 nucleotides read TGTGCCAGCAGCTTAGCAGCGGGGGCCGTGGGGGAGACCCAGTACTTC.

This clone was detected only a few times. The rearrangement uses TRBV2 and TRBJ1-5, with D unclear. Germline values: CDR1 SNHLY, CDR2 FYNNEI. With 4 bases removed from V and 6 bases from J, the gap between germline ends came to 4 bases. The CDR3 totals 11 residues. In nucleotides, the CDR3 is TGTGCCAGCAGTGGAGGTCAGCCCCAGCATTTT. Its translation is CASSGGQPQHF. The full variable domain, with the rest looked up from reference TRBV2 and TRBJ1-5, is EPEVTQTPSHQVTQMGQEVILRCVPISNHLYFYWYRQILGQKVEFLVSFYNNEISEKSEIFDDQFSVERPDGSNFTLKIRSTKLEDSAMYFCASSGGQPQHFGDGTRLSIL.

The CDR3 region is CASSLGTNEQYF. The CDR3 DNA reads TGTGCCAGCAGCTTGGGGACTAATGAGCAGTATTTT. The chain carries TRBV5-4 and TRBJ2-3; weak D call: TRBD2 (6 bases). The CDR3 consists of 12 residues. In germline, CDR1 is SGHNT, CDR2 YYREEE (reference sequence). Trimming took 0 bases from V and 11 from J, leaving 10 bases between them.

The chain is built from TRBV6-5 and TRBJ1-5; weak D call: TRBD1 (5 bases). The V gene's germline CDR1 is MNHEY and CDR2 SVGAGI. V lost 5 bases to trimming and J lost 7 bases, with 9 bases between them. This CDR3 is built from 12 residues. The DNA of the CDR3 is TGTGCCAGCAGTAAGCAGGGACAGCCCCAGCATTTT. Amino acid sequence: CASSKQGQPQHF.

The chain carries TRBV3-1 (or the pseudogene TRBV3-2) and TRBJ2-1; 8 bases line up with TRBD1. The length of the CDR3 is 16 residues. J gave up 1 base and V 5 bases, and 7 bases lay outside the gene matches. In germline, CDR1 is LGHDT, CDR2 YNNKEL (reference sequence). DNA for the CDR3: TGTGCCAGCAGCTCCTGGACAGGGTATTCCTACAATGAGCAGTTCTTC. Encoded protein: CASSSWTGYSYNEQFF.

This sequence joins TRBV2 and TRBJ1-2; no clear D gene. V lost 4 bases and J 8 bases, leaving 14 bases between the germline ends. Germline V gives CDR1 SNHLY, CDR2 FYNNEI. The CDR3 is 13 residues long. The DNA of the CDR3 is TGTGCCAGCAGTGGTGGGCCCCTTAGAGGCTACACCTTC. This gives the protein CASSGGPLRGYTF.

The CDR3 is CASSLGRGETQYF. The CDR3 nucleotides are TGCGCCAGCAGCTTGGGGAGGGGAGAGACCCAGTACTTC. The chain is built from TRBV5-1 and TRBJ2-5, with D possibly TRBD2 on 6 matching bases. V was cut by 0 bases and J by 4 bases, with 7 bases left in between. Germline CDR1 and CDR2: SGHRS and YFSETQ. The CDR3 spans 13 residues.

This clone was observed at least ten times. Other DNA variants within this sample encode the same CDR3. This rearrangement joins TRBV30 to TRBJ1-3; no reliable D call. Trimming shortened V by 3 bases and J by 0 bases, and 6 bases separated the two germline ends. This CDR3 comprises 13 residues. Germline assignment: CDR1 GTSNPN and CDR2 SVGIG (reference sequence). The CDR3 DNA is TGTGCCTGGAGCCCAGGCTCTGGAAACACCATATATTTT. It encodes CAWSPGSGNTIYF. Supplemented by reference TRBV30 and TRBJ1-3, the full variable domain reads SQTIHQWPATLVQPVGSPLSLECTVEGTSNPNLYWYRQAAGRGLQLLFYSVGIGQISSEVPQNLSASRPQDRQFILSSKKLLLSDSGFYLCAWSPGSGNTIYFGEGSWLTVV.

V gene TRBV29-1 combines with J gene TRBJ1-1; 8 bases are shared with TRBD1. Per germline, CDR1 SQVTM and CDR2 ANQGSEA. J gave up 6 bases and V 5 bases, and 8 bases lay outside the gene matches. The CDR3 consists of 13 residues. The DNA of the CDR3 is TGCAGCGTTTTCGACAGGGGAGTGTCTGAAGCTTTCTTT. It is translated as CSVFDRGVSEAFF.

V usage is TRBV4-1 and J usage is TRBJ2-2; 9 nucleotides agree with TRBD2. The CDR3 runs 17 residues. CDR1 and CDR2 (germline): MGHRA, YSYEKL. V trimming: 7 bases; J trimming: 4 bases; junction bases outside the gene matches: 13. The CDR3 bases are TGCGCCAGCAACTCTCCCACCGGCGGGGGGGGCACCGGGGAGCTGTTTTTT. As protein: CASNSPTGGGGTGELFF.

This chain connects TRBV6-6 to TRBJ1-2; a weak D match, TRBD1 (6 bases). The germline CDR1 and CDR2 sequences are MNHNY and SVGAGI (reference sequence). Trimming cost V 2 bases and J 8 bases, with 12 bases left between them. The CDR3 runs to 13 residues. CDR3 region: CASSYGGGEGYTF. The CDR3 nucleotides read TGTGCCAGCAGTTACGGGGGGGGCGAAGGCTACACCTTC.

The rearrangement links TRBV7-9 to TRBJ2-1, with D possibly TRBD2 on 5 matching bases. Germline assignment: CDR1 SEHNR and CDR2 FQNEAQ (reference sequence). The CDR3 contains 14 residues. The V end lost 3 bases, the J end lost 6 bases, and 12 bases lay between the germline ends. Here the CDR3 DNA reads TGTGCCAGCAGCTTTTCCGGACTTGTCAATGAGCAGTTCTTC. Translation: CASSFSGLVNEQFF.

The J gene is TRBJ2-7, the V gene TRBV4-1; 7 bases fit TRBD2. CDR1 and CDR2 from the germline V gene are MGHRA and YSYEKL. The CDR3 loop spans 16 amino acids. V was pared by 1 base and J by 0 bases, with 6 bases of the junction left unmatched. The CDR3 loop reads CASSQVGGVRSYEQYF. The CDR3, as DNA: TGCGCCAGCAGCCAAGTGGGGGGGGTTCGCTCCTACGAGCAGTACTTC.

The chain combines TRBV4-1 with TRBJ2-7; D gene unclear. This CDR3 is 12 amino acids long. Germline V gene data show CDR1 as MGHRA and CDR2 as YSYEKL. V was pared by 0 bases and J by 2 bases, with 2 bases between. The CDR3 region has the DNA TGCGCCAGCAGCCAAGATACCTACGAGCAGTACTTC. Its protein product is CASSQDTYEQYF.

The count of this clone is one. The J gene is TRBJ2-4, the V gene TRBV20-1, with TRBD1 matching over 9 bases. Germline assignment: CDR1 DFQATT and CDR2 SNEGSKA (reference sequence). The CDR3 has 17 amino acids. V shed 3 bases and J 3 bases; nucleotides not matched to a gene: 12. In nucleotides, the CDR3 is TGCAGTGCTAGTTCCCCGGACAGGGGATTTGGCAAAAACATTCAGTACTTC. Translated, it gives CSASSPDRGFGKNIQYF.